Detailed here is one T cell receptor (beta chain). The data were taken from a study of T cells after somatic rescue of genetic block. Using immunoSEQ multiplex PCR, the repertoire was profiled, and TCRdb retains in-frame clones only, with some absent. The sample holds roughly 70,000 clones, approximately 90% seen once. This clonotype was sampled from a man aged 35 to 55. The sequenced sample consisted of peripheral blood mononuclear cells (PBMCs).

CDR3 in amino acids: CASSPDRGGWQPQHF. The CDR3 nucleotides are TGTGCCAGCAGCCCTGATAGGGGAGGTTGGCAGCCCCAGCATTTT. The V and J genes are TRBV6-6 and TRBJ1-5, with TRBD1 as a possible D gene (5 bases). Trimming removed 6 bases at V and 7 bases at J, with 19 bases between. Germline loops: CDR1 MNHNY, CDR2 SVGAGI (reference sequence). This CDR3 is 15 amino acids long.